This T cell receptor (beta chain) was observed in a study of blood T cell repertoires in COVID-19. Data came from immunoSEQ multiplex PCR; TCRdb stores just in-frame clones and leaves some out. The repertoire holds roughly 190,000 clones, approximately 85% seen once, with over 9.5% in the top ten. This CDR3 has 14 residues. V was clipped by 5 bases and J by 10 bases, with 18 bases between them. Germline lookup yields CDR1 SEHNR and CDR2 FQNEAQ (reference sequence). This receptor was identified in a man aged 40-49 years who had recovered from COVID-19. Material: PBMCs or T cells enriched from blood (not recorded which). The chain combines TRBV7-9 with TRBJ2-1; D may be TRBD2 (5 bases). CDR3 region: CASSQQAASGEQFF. DNA for the CDR3: TGTGCCAGCAGCCAACAAGCGGCGTCGGGGGAGCAGTTCTTC.